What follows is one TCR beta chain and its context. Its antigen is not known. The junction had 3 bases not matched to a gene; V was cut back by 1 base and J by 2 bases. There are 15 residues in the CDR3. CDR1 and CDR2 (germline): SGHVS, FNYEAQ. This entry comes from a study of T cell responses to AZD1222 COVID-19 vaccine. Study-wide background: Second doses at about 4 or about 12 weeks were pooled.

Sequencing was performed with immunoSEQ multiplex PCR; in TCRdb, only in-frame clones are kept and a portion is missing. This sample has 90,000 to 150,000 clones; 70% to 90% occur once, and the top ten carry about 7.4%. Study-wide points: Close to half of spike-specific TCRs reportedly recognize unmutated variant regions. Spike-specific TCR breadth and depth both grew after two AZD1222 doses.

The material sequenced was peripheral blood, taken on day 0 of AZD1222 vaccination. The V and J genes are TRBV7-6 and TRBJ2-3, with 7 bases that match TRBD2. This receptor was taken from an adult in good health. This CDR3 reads CASSLGAGDTDTQYF. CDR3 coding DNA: TGTGCCAGCAGCTTAGGGGCGGGGGACACAGATACGCAGTATTTT.